This passage covers 19 T cell receptor beta chains from one sample sequenced in a study of CD8 T cells in Susac syndrome. RNA in amounts of roughly 0.5 to 1 ug was reverse transcribed with random hexamers. TCRdb used MiXCR to reprocess the immunoSEQ multiplex PCR reads, holding one entry per CDR3 protein. The profile shows roughly 180,000 distinct CDR3 sequences, about 95% of them singletons. The sequenced sample was CD4+ T cells from PBMCs. These TCRs come from a human donor in good health.

The chain uses TRBV15 and TRBJ2-1, with a tentative D call TRBD2 (7 bases). The CDR3 contains 15 residues. V was pared by 8 bases and J by 6 bases, with 20 bases between. Germline assignment: CDR1 LNHNV and CDR2 YYDKDF (reference sequence). In DNA, the CDR3 is TGTGCCACCGTTCCCATCGGGGGGCCTAGCAATGAGCAGTTCTTC. Amino acid sequence: CATVPIGGPSNEQFF.

This chain joins TRBV15 and TRBJ2-5; D call uncertain. Trimming removed 0 bases at V and 4 bases at J, with 15 bases between. The CDR3 has 16 residues. Germline CDR1 and CDR2: LNHNV and YYDKDF (reference sequence). The CDR3, as DNA: TGTGCCACCAGCAGAGATGACAAGGGCACAATAGAGACCCAGTACTTC. Translation gives CATSRDDKGTIETQYF.

The V gene is TRBV29-1, the J gene TRBJ2-1; D gene ambiguous. Germline CDR1 and CDR2: SQVTM and ANQGSEA. The germline V and J ends were trimmed by 6 bases and 8 bases, with 20 bases remaining between them. The CDR3 runs 14 residues. The CDR3 coding sequence is TGCAGCGTGACCCGTACAGTCCGAATCTATGAGCAGTTCTTC. Amino acids: CSVTRTVRIYEQFF.

The chain has TRBV7-2 and TRBJ1-4, with D tentatively TRBD1 (6 bases). This CDR3 spans 14 amino acids. Germline V gene sequence: CDR1 SGHTA, CDR2 FQGNSA. Trimming pared 3 bases from V and 7 bases from J, leaving 12 bases between. For the CDR3, the DNA is TGTGCCAGCAGCTTGAAACAGGGAGGTGAAAAACTGTTTTTT. Translating gives CASSLKQGGEKLFF.

Of note for this clonotype: Sequence at one end of the junction differs from germline and may be a read error. The chain employs TRBV28 and TRBJ2-1; 10 bases map to TRBD2. The CDR3 has 12 residues. Germline V gene lookup returns CDR1 MDHEN and CDR2 SYDVKM. The CDR3 spells CASSSSGRAFSF. The CDR3 region has the DNA TGTGCCAGCAGTTCAAGCGGGAGGGCCTTTTCCTTC.

The rearrangement joins TRBV3-1 to TRBJ1-1; maybe TRBD1 (5 bases). This CDR3 is 14 amino acids long. Germline loops: CDR1 LGHDT, CDR2 YNNKEL (reference sequence). The V end was cut by 1 base, the J end by 1 base, with 7 bases between. The CDR3 loop reads CASSQGGPNTEAFF. The CDR3 DNA reads TGTGCCAGCAGCCAAGGGGGCCCGAACACTGAAGCTTTCTTT.

This clonotype was seen once. This rearrangement joins TRBV5-1 to TRBJ2-5; D not certain. Between the trimmed V and J ends, which lost 8 bases and 5 bases, there was a span of 7 bases. Germline V gives CDR1 SGHRS, CDR2 YFSETQ. This CDR3 spans 10 amino acids. CDR3 nucleotide sequence: TGCGCCAGTCCAGAGGAGACCCAGTACTTC. This sequence encodes CASPEETQYF.

The chain is built from TRBV20-1 and TRBJ1-5; D is undetermined. The V end was cut by 1 base, the J end by 4 bases, with 5 bases between. Germline CDR1 DFQATT, CDR2 SNEGSKA (reference sequence). The CDR3 totals 12 residues. In DNA form, the CDR3 reads TGCAGTGCTAGAGGAGCGAATCAGCCCCAGCATTTT. Amino acids: CSARGANQPQHF.

V and J are TRBV7-2 and TRBJ2-1; TRBD1 or TRBD2 may be the D gene (5 bases each). Trimming removed 4 bases from V and 8 bases from J, with 15 bases in between. This CDR3 comprises 14 residues. Germline V gene lookup returns CDR1 SGHTA and CDR2 FQGNSA. CDR3 sequence reads: CASSSDWGSDEQFF. CDR3 nucleotides: TGTGCCAGCAGCTCAGACTGGGGGTCGGATGAGCAGTTCTTC. The variable domain in full, completed from reference TRBV7-2 and TRBJ2-1, reads GAGVSQSPSNKVTEKGKDVELRCDPISGHTALYWYRQSLGQGLEFLIYFQGNSAPDKSGLPSDRFSAERTGGSVSTLTIQRTQQEDSAVYLCASSSDWGSDEQFFGPGTRLTVL.

The chain carries TRBV3-1 and TRBJ2-1; D call uncertain. Germline V CDR1 and CDR2: LGHDT, YNNKEL (reference sequence). The germline V and J ends were trimmed by 4 bases and 3 bases, with 4 bases remaining between them. The CDR3 extends over 12 amino acids. As DNA, the CDR3 is TGTGCCAGCAGCCGCAACTACAATGAGCAGTTCTTC. It specifies CASSRNYNEQFF.

This clonotype was seen more than once but under ten times. The V gene is TRBV28, the J gene TRBJ2-1; D uncertain. Per the germline V gene, CDR1 is MDHEN and CDR2 is SYDVKM. Trimming cost V 2 bases and J 8 bases, with 7 bases left between them. The CDR3 totals 12 residues. As DNA, the CDR3 is TGTGCCAGCAGTTTACTGGGTTATGAGCAGTTCTTC. Encoded protein: CASSLLGYEQFF.

The CDR3: CSGAGTLVAGTKNIQYF. The CDR3 nucleotides read TGCAGCGGAGCGGGGACGTTGGTAGCGGGGACCAAAAACATTCAGTACTTC. The V call is TRBV29-1, the J call TRBJ2-4; 8 bases align to TRBD2. V trimming: 7 bases; J trimming: 2 bases; junction bases outside the gene matches: 16. There are 17 residues in the CDR3. Per germline, CDR1 SQVTM and CDR2 ANQGSEA. Full variable domain (rest looked up from reference TRBV29-1 and TRBJ2-4): SAVISQKPSRDICQRGTSLTIQCQVDSQVTMMFWYRQQPGQSLTLIATANQGSEATYESGFVIDKFPISRPNLTFSTLTVSNMSPEDSSIYLCSGAGTLVAGTKNIQYFGAGTRLSVL.

The rearrangement uses TRBV5-6 and TRBJ2-5; a weak D match, TRBD1 (6 bases). Germline CDR1 reads SGHDT; CDR2 reads YYEEEE. The CDR3 is 13 residues long. The V and J ends lost 0 bases and 7 bases respectively, with 10 bases between them. This CDR3 reads CASSLVQGGTQYF. Here the CDR3 DNA reads TGTGCCAGCAGCTTGGTACAGGGCGGGACCCAGTACTTC.

This clonotype was observed a single time. V usage is TRBV6-5 and J usage is TRBJ2-7; D might be TRBD1 or TRBD2, each matching 5 bases. Germline V gene sequence: CDR1 MNHEY, CDR2 SVGAGI. This CDR3 spans 14 amino acids. Between the trimmed V and J ends, which lost 2 bases and 0 bases, there was a span of 8 bases. Here the CDR3 DNA reads TGTGCCAGCAGTTACGGGACGTACTCCTACGAGCAGTACTTC. Translating it yields CASSYGTYSYEQYF.

The chain couples TRBV20-1 to TRBJ1-1; TRBD1 matches at 7 bases. The CDR3 totals 13 residues. The V gene end was trimmed by 1 base and the J gene end by 8 bases; junction bases not matched to a gene: 7. From germline, CDR1 is DFQATT and CDR2 SNEGSKA (reference sequence). The CDR3, as DNA: TGCAGTGCTAGAGTGGACAGGCTGGGAGAAGCTTTCTTT. Residues: CSARVDRLGEAFF.

The chain uses TRBV24-1 and TRBJ2-5; D may be TRBD1 or TRBD2 (5 bases each). Germline CDR1 KGHDR, CDR2 SFDVKD. The CDR3 sequence is 14 residues long. Trimming took 2 bases from V and 5 from J, leaving 11 bases between them. CDR3 protein: CATSDSEGKETQYF. The CDR3 DNA follows: TGTGCCACCAGTGATTCCGAGGGGAAGGAGACCCAGTACTTC.

The chain couples TRBV19 to TRBJ1-2, with D uncertain. Germline V gene sequence: CDR1 LNHDA, CDR2 SQIVND (reference sequence). The CDR3 runs to 15 residues. Trimming cost V 9 bases and J 4 bases, with 21 bases left between them. The CDR3 is CASLPTGGSTYGYTF. CDR3 coding DNA: TGTGCCAGCCTACCGACGGGAGGCTCAACCTATGGCTACACCTTC.

V is TRBV7-9 and J is TRBJ2-3; the D call may be TRBD1 or TRBD2 (5 bases each). Trimming pared 6 bases from V and 5 bases from J, leaving 21 bases between. The CDR3 runs 16 residues. Per the germline V gene, CDR1 is SEHNR and CDR2 is FQNEAQ (reference sequence). The CDR3 loop reads CASRQPGTPAGDTQYF. CDR3 DNA: TGTGCCAGCAGACAGCCCGGGACCCCGGCGGGAGATACGCAGTATTTT.

The rearrangement links TRBV20-1 to TRBJ1-2; 7 nucleotides line up with TRBD1. Per germline, CDR1 DFQATT and CDR2 SNEGSKA (reference sequence). Trimming removed 5 bases from V and 9 bases from J; junction bases left unmatched: 12. The CDR3 sequence is 13 residues long. This chain's CDR3 is CSAAAGGTESYTF. The CDR3 DNA is TGCAGTGCTGCGGCAGGGGGTACCGAGAGCTACACCTTC.